These T cell receptor beta chains were read from a single sample in a study of T cell responses to AZD1222 COVID-19 vaccine. The repertoire was sequenced with immunoSEQ multiplex PCR; TCRdb's copy has only in-frame clones and lacks some. The sample records 100,000 to 120,000 clones, 81% being singletons. The sample consisted of peripheral blood, taken on day 0 of AZD1222 vaccination. These TCRs come from an adult in good health. CDR3s include the opening cysteine and the closing phenylalanine or tryptophan. The D gene is left open where the match is weak. Not every row has a clone size; where given, it reads once, few, many or a size class.

d_gene: TRBD2; len: 14; j_gene: TRBJ2-3; abundance: .; v_gene: TRBV5-1; CDR3aa: CASSLSGGAPTQYF; CDR3nt: TGCGCCAGCAGCCTTAGCGGGGGGGCACCTACGCAGTATTTT
d_gene: .; len: 13; j_gene: TRBJ2-3; abundance: .; v_gene: TRBV24-1; CDR3aa: CATIGESTDTQYF; CDR3nt: TGTGCCACCATTGGGGAGAGCACAGATACGCAGTATTTT
d_gene: TRBD2; len: 15; j_gene: TRBJ2-1; abundance: .; v_gene: TRBV18; CDR3aa: CASSPLGLAHNEQFF; CDR3nt: TGTGCCAGCTCACCACTGGGACTAGCTCACAATGAGCAGTTCTTC
d_gene: TRBD1; len: 15; j_gene: TRBJ1-1; abundance: .; v_gene: TRBV7-3; CDR3aa: CASSSQTGLGTEAFF; CDR3nt: TGTGCCAGCAGCTCCCAGACAGGGCTGGGCACTGAAGCTTTCTTT
d_gene: .; len: 16; j_gene: TRBJ2-1; abundance: .; v_gene: TRBV18; CDR3aa: CASSPPGRGVDNEQFF; CDR3nt: TGTGCCAGCTCACCACCGGGCAGGGGGGTAGACAATGAGCAGTTCTTC
d_gene: .; len: 14; j_gene: TRBJ1-2; abundance: .; v_gene: TRBV6-1; CDR3aa: CASSDGQLLGSYTF; CDR3nt: TGTGCCAGCAGTGACGGCCAGCTCCTGGGAAGCTACACCTTC
d_gene: .; len: 14; j_gene: TRBJ1-2; abundance: .; v_gene: TRBV24-1; CDR3aa: CATSEEHSNYGYTF; CDR3nt: TGTGCCACCAGTGAGGAACATTCTAACTATGGCTACACCTTC
d_gene: .; len: 13; j_gene: TRBJ2-3; abundance: .; v_gene: TRBV9; CDR3aa: CASSISSTDTQYF; CDR3nt: TGTGCCAGCAGCATATCTAGCACAGATACGCAGTATTTT
d_gene: .; len: 17; j_gene: TRBJ2-2; abundance: .; v_gene: TRBV3-1/TRBV3-2; CDR3aa: CASSPRVGQGGSGELFF; CDR3nt: TGTGCCAGCAGCCCTAGAGTAGGGCAGGGGGGATCCGGGGAGCTGTTTTTT
d_gene: TRBD1; len: 14; j_gene: TRBJ2-2; abundance: once; v_gene: TRBV27; CDR3aa: CASKQGEAAGELFF; CDR3nt: TGTGCCAGTAAACAGGGGGAAGCGGCCGGGGAGCTGTTTTTT
d_gene: .; len: 15; j_gene: TRBJ1-1; abundance: .; v_gene: TRBV7-9; CDR3aa: CASSPPGLGNTEAFF; CDR3nt: TGTGCCAGCAGCCCACCGGGACTGGGGAACACTGAAGCTTTCTTT
d_gene: TRBD1; len: 14; j_gene: TRBJ1-4; abundance: .; v_gene: TRBV2; CDR3aa: CASSTTGDYEKLFF; CDR3nt: TGTGCCAGCAGTACGACAGGGGATTATGAAAAACTGTTTTTT
d_gene: TRBD1; len: 17; j_gene: TRBJ1-4; abundance: .; v_gene: TRBV4-3; CDR3aa: CASSQVRAGTGNEKLFF; CDR3nt: TGCGCCAGCAGCCAAGTCCGGGCCGGGACAGGGAATGAAAAACTGTTTTTT
d_gene: .; len: 14; j_gene: TRBJ2-1; abundance: .; v_gene: TRBV21-1; CDR3aa: CASSGGSGDNEQFF; CDR3nt: TGTGCCAGCAGCGGCGGTAGCGGGGACAATGAGCAGTTCTTC
d_gene: .; len: 15; j_gene: TRBJ1-2; abundance: .; v_gene: TRBV6-1; CDR3aa: CASSEAGPGVSGYTF; CDR3nt: TGTGCCAGCAGTGAAGCGGGGCCAGGGGTCAGTGGCTACACCTTC
d_gene: .; len: 14; j_gene: TRBJ1-6; abundance: .; v_gene: TRBV27; CDR3aa: CASSFSGYNSPLHF; CDR3nt: TGTGCCAGCAGTTTTTCCGGCTATAATTCACCCCTCCACTTT
d_gene: .; len: 15; j_gene: TRBJ1-1; abundance: .; v_gene: TRBV5-1; CDR3aa: CASSLETRMNTEAFF; CDR3nt: TGCGCCAGCAGCTTGGAGACACGAATGAACACTGAAGCTTTCTTT
d_gene: .; len: 14; j_gene: TRBJ1-6; abundance: .; v_gene: TRBV7-2; CDR3aa: CASRSTGSSSPLHF; CDR3nt: TGTGCCAGCAGATCCACAGGGAGCAGTTCACCCCTCCACTTT
d_gene: .; len: 14; j_gene: TRBJ1-6; abundance: .; v_gene: TRBV6-1; CDR3aa: CASSSRPGDSPLHF; CDR3nt: TGTGCCAGCAGTAGCCGGCCAGGAGATTCACCCCTCCACTTT
d_gene: .; len: 18; j_gene: TRBJ1-5; abundance: .; v_gene: TRBV7-2; CDR3aa: CASSLVTVGGERNQPQHF; CDR3nt: TGTGCCAGCAGCTTAGTAACAGTAGGCGGAGAGCGCAATCAGCCCCAGCATTTT
d_gene: .; len: 17; j_gene: TRBJ2-3; abundance: .; v_gene: TRBV11-2; CDR3aa: CASSPYVGYVSTDTQYF; CDR3nt: TGTGCCAGCAGCCCTTATGTGGGCTACGTTAGCACAGATACGCAGTATTTT
d_gene: .; len: 11; j_gene: TRBJ1-1; abundance: .; v_gene: TRBV2; CDR3aa: CASSAHTEAFF; CDR3nt: TGTGCCAGCAGTGCCCACACTGAAGCTTTCTTT
d_gene: TRBD2; len: 16; j_gene: TRBJ2-4; abundance: few; v_gene: TRBV5-1; CDR3aa: CASSLVPSGGKNIQYF; CDR3nt: TGCGCCAGCAGCTTGGTACCTAGCGGGGGGAAAAACATTCAGTACTTC
d_gene: .; len: 16; j_gene: TRBJ1-2; abundance: .; v_gene: TRBV19; CDR3aa: CASSISLVLGHYGYTF; CDR3nt: TGTGCCAGTAGTATCTCCCTGGTTCTGGGCCACTATGGCTACACCTTC
d_gene: .; len: 13; j_gene: TRBJ1-1; abundance: .; v_gene: TRBV9; CDR3aa: CASSVKSNTEAFF; CDR3nt: TGTGCCAGCAGCGTAAAATCGAACACTGAAGCTTTCTTT
d_gene: .; len: 14; j_gene: TRBJ2-4; abundance: .; v_gene: TRBV28; CDR3aa: CASSGGGLENIQYF; CDR3nt: TGTGCCAGCAGTGGGGGTGGATTGGAAAACATTCAGTACTTC
d_gene: TRBD1; len: 16; j_gene: TRBJ1-5; abundance: .; v_gene: TRBV27; CDR3aa: CASSPQGAESNQPQHF; CDR3nt: TGTGCCAGCAGTCCACAGGGGGCTGAGAGCAATCAGCCCCAGCATTTT
d_gene: TRBD1; len: 17; j_gene: TRBJ2-2; abundance: once; v_gene: TRBV12-5; CDR3aa: CASGQDPGQDPTGELFF; CDR3nt: TGTGCTAGTGGTCAGGATCCGGGACAGGATCCCACCGGGGAGCTGTTTTTT
d_gene: TRBD1; len: 16; j_gene: TRBJ1-6; abundance: .; v_gene: TRBV9; CDR3aa: CASSVGTGTENSPLHF; CDR3nt: TGTGCCAGCAGCGTAGGGACCGGGACAGAAAATTCACCCCTCCACTTT
d_gene: .; len: 12; j_gene: TRBJ1-2; abundance: once; v_gene: TRBV30; CDR3aa: CAWSPNSGSYTF; CDR3nt: TGTGCCTGGAGTCCAAACAGTGGGTCCTACACCTTC
d_gene: .; len: 15; j_gene: TRBJ2-5; abundance: once; v_gene: TRBV6-2/TRBV6-3; CDR3aa: CASSNGLLGQETQYF; CDR3nt: TGTGCCAGCAGTAACGGACTTCTCGGGCAAGAGACCCAGTACTTC
d_gene: .; len: 16; j_gene: TRBJ1-2; abundance: .; v_gene: TRBV5-1; CDR3aa: CASSFNRDTRSYGYTF; CDR3nt: TGCGCCAGCAGCTTTAACCGGGACACCAGAAGCTATGGCTACACCTTC
d_gene: .; len: 12; j_gene: TRBJ2-7; abundance: .; v_gene: TRBV19; CDR3aa: CASSSRHYEQYF; CDR3nt: TGTGCCAGTAGTAGCCGGCATTACGAGCAGTACTTC
d_gene: .; len: 17; j_gene: TRBJ1-5; abundance: .; v_gene: TRBV28; CDR3aa: CASSPLGAGMAFQPQHF; CDR3nt: TGTGCCAGCAGTCCCCTCGGAGCAGGGATGGCTTTCCAGCCCCAGCATTTT
d_gene: .; len: 15; j_gene: TRBJ2-2; abundance: few; v_gene: TRBV9; CDR3aa: CASSASGARTGELFF; CDR3nt: TGTGCCAGCAGCGCATCGGGGGCCCGGACCGGGGAGCTGTTTTTT
d_gene: .; len: 14; j_gene: TRBJ1-4; abundance: .; v_gene: TRBV5-4; CDR3aa: CATEGGATNEKLFF; CDR3nt: TGTGCCACCGAGGGAGGTGCAACTAATGAAAAACTGTTTTTT
d_gene: .; len: 13; j_gene: TRBJ2-7; abundance: .; v_gene: TRBV6-6; CDR3aa: CASSVLQGYEQYF; CDR3nt: TGTGCCAGCAGTGTACTACAGGGATACGAGCAGTACTTC
d_gene: TRBD1; len: 17; j_gene: TRBJ1-5; abundance: .; v_gene: TRBV4-3; CDR3aa: CASSLGTASYSNQPQHF; CDR3nt: TGCGCCAGCAGCCTCGGGACAGCGAGCTATAGCAATCAGCCCCAGCATTTT
d_gene: .; len: 16; j_gene: TRBJ2-7; abundance: .; v_gene: TRBV21-1; CDR3aa: CASSDSGTSGTYEQYF; CDR3nt: TGTGCCAGCAGCGACTCCGGGACTAGCGGAACCTACGAGCAGTACTTC
d_gene: TRBD1; len: 13; j_gene: TRBJ2-7; abundance: .; v_gene: TRBV27; CDR3aa: CASSPTGGYEQYF; CDR3nt: TGTGCCAGCAGTCCGACAGGGGGCTACGAGCAGTACTTC
d_gene: .; len: 14; j_gene: TRBJ1-1; abundance: .; v_gene: TRBV9; CDR3aa: CASSVVTGYTEAFF; CDR3nt: TGTGCCAGCAGCGTAGTAACGGGGTACACTGAAGCTTTCTTT
d_gene: .; len: 18; j_gene: TRBJ1-2; abundance: .; v_gene: TRBV9; CDR3aa: CASSVASVTTGRFYGYTF; CDR3nt: TGTGCCAGCAGCGTAGCAAGCGTCACTACAGGGCGCTTTTATGGCTACACCTTC
d_gene: .; len: 15; j_gene: TRBJ1-1; abundance: .; v_gene: TRBV27; CDR3aa: CASSSAVGGDTEAFF; CDR3nt: TGTGCCAGCAGTTCGGCAGTGGGGGGGGACACTGAAGCTTTCTTT
d_gene: .; len: 16; j_gene: TRBJ1-3; abundance: .; v_gene: TRBV9; CDR3aa: CASSVYEGRLGNTIYF; CDR3nt: TGTGCCAGCAGCGTCTACGAAGGGCGTTTAGGAAACACCATATATTTT
d_gene: .; len: 14; j_gene: TRBJ2-1; abundance: .; v_gene: TRBV5-1; CDR3aa: CASSFGNSYNEQFF; CDR3nt: TGCGCCAGCAGCTTCGGAAACTCCTACAATGAGCAGTTCTTC
d_gene: .; len: 14; j_gene: TRBJ1-4; abundance: .; v_gene: TRBV30; CDR3aa: CAWDSDQGYEKLFF; CDR3nt: TGTGCCTGGGATAGTGACCAGGGCTATGAAAAACTGTTTTTT
d_gene: TRBD2; len: 14; j_gene: TRBJ2-1; abundance: .; v_gene: TRBV19; CDR3aa: CASTLAGGPNEQFF; CDR3nt: TGTGCCAGTACTTTAGCGGGAGGGCCGAATGAGCAGTTCTTC
d_gene: TRBD1; len: 15; j_gene: TRBJ1-6; abundance: once; v_gene: TRBV7-8; CDR3aa: CASSRGQVNNSPLHF; CDR3nt: TGTGCCAGCAGCCGCGGACAGGTTAATAATTCACCCCTCCACTTT
d_gene: .; len: 13; j_gene: TRBJ1-2; abundance: .; v_gene: TRBV19; CDR3aa: CASTALSNYGYTF; CDR3nt: TGTGCCAGTACGGCCTTGTCCAACTATGGCTACACCTTC